This T cell receptor beta chain derives from a study of early stage breast cancer tumors. Study-level results: Comparing each tissue with blood distinguished tumor from normal in most of the 16 patients.

Repertoires were generated with immunoSEQ multiplex PCR, while TCRdb's copy carries only in-frame clones and drops some. The sample contains about 51,000 clones, around four fifths of which appear only once. Note on this clone: No antigen is known for it.

This CDR3 region has 17 residues. J gave up 1 base and V 3 bases, and 9 bases lay outside the gene matches. Germline lookup yields CDR1 SGDLS and CDR2 YYNGEE. This TCR was sampled from a person aged 35-49 years with breast cancer. The genes are TRBV9 and TRBJ1-1, with 10 bases that match TRBD1. The sample consisted of blood. CDR3 nucleotides: TGTGCCAGCAGCGCCCGGACAGGGGGTCTGGCGAACACTGAAGCTTTCTTT. As protein: CASSARTGGLANTEAFF.